What follows describes a single T cell receptor beta chain. This record belongs to a study of blood T cell repertoires in COVID-19. The overall study: The United States, Italy and Spain were the sources of the acute and convalescent COVID-19 samples.

The CDR3 spans 15 residues. The V segment lost 4 bases and the J segment 6 bases; nucleotides outside the gene matches: 12. The germline gives CDR1 SGHRS, CDR2 YFSETQ. Original processing notes: Quantification of nucleated cells was approximated via reference gene primer amplification. Method: immunoSEQ multiplex PCR; TCRdb's copy keeps in-frame clones and lacks some. V and J calls and clone size follow that table, whereas D and trimming were derived from the DNA. This table has approximately 60,000 clones, more than 60% appearing once. The chain links TRBV5-1 to TRBJ1-1; 7 bases match TRBD1. The receptor comes from a man aged 55 to 69 with acute or convalescent COVID-19. Sequencing was performed on peripheral blood. CDR3 amino acids: CASSRDGQAGAEAFF. Written as DNA, the CDR3 is TGCGCCAGCAGCCGCGATGGACAGGCAGGAGCTGAAGCTTTCTTT.